One and the same sample provided the 32 T cell receptor beta chains below, sequenced in a study of OX40 agonist ivuxolimab in advanced cancers. Libraries were prepared by immunoSEQ multiplex PCR; TCRdb keeps only in-frame clonotypes and omits some of them. The table lists tens of thousands of clones, roughly four fifths of them singletons. Material: CD4+ or CD8+ T cells sorted from blood, obtained in a trial of the OX40 agonist ivuxolimab. All receptors derive from an adult with an advanced solid tumor such as melanoma, head and neck, liver or kidney cancer.

The V call is TRBV20-1, the J call TRBJ2-7; weak D call: TRBD1 (5 bases). The germline V and J ends were trimmed by 3 bases and 7 bases, with 10 bases remaining between them. Germline V lookup: CDR1 DFQATT, CDR2 SNEGSKA (reference sequence). The CDR3 spans 11 residues. CDR3 loop: CSASQGNEQYF. The CDR3 bases are TGCAGTGCTAGTCAGGGAAATGAGCAGTACTTC.

CDR3 sequence reads: CASSGGTGVSKLFF. The DNA of the CDR3 is TGTGCCAGCAGTGGAGGGACAGGGGTTTCGAAACTGTTTTTT. V and J are TRBV2 and TRBJ1-4; 10 positions match TRBD1. V shed 4 bases, J shed 11 bases, and the junction held 7 bases outside the gene matches. CDR1 and CDR2 (germline): SNHLY, FYNNEI. CDR3 size: 14 residues. Full variable domain (rest looked up from reference TRBV2 and TRBJ1-4): EPEVTQTPSHQVTQMGQEVILRCVPISNHLYFYWYRQILGQKVEFLVSFYNNEISEKSEIFDDQFSVERPDGSNFTLKIRSTKLEDSAMYFCASSGGTGVSKLFFGSGTQLSVL.

This sequence joins TRBV19 and TRBJ1-2, with TRBD1 matching 10 bases. With V trimmed by 3 bases and J by 4 bases, 8 bases remained unmatched. CDR3 size: 16 residues. Germline V gene data show CDR1 as LNHDA and CDR2 as SQIVND (reference sequence). The CDR3 nucleotides are TGTGCCAGTAGTATGACCGGGACAGGGGTTGGCTATGGCTACACCTTC. Its translation is CASSMTGTGVGYGYTF.

The rearrangement uses TRBV28 and TRBJ2-3; D gene ambiguous. Per the germline V gene, CDR1 is MDHEN and CDR2 is SYDVKM. V shed 3 bases and J shed 2 bases, with 9 bases lying between them. The CDR3 sequence is 14 residues long. CDR3 in DNA: TGTGCCAGCAGTTTGCGGAGAACCACAGATACGCAGTATTTT. It encodes CASSLRRTTDTQYF.

The J gene is TRBJ2-1, the V gene TRBV19; 8 bases fit TRBD2. The CDR3 extends over 15 amino acids. The V segment lost 1 base and the J segment 1 base; nucleotides outside the gene matches: 0. Germline CDR1 is LNHDA and CDR2 is SQIVND (reference sequence). Written as DNA, the CDR3 is TGTGCCAGTAGTATAGCGGGGGGGTCCTACAATGAGCAGTTCTTC. Amino acids: CASSIAGGSYNEQFF.

The V gene is TRBV7-3, the J gene TRBJ2-6; D is perhaps TRBD1 (5 bases). The CDR3 loop spans 15 amino acids. V was trimmed by 5 bases and J by 2 bases, leaving 10 bases between them. Germline loops: CDR1 SGHTA, CDR2 FQGTGA. CDR3 region: CASSTTGTGANVLTF. The CDR3 region has the DNA TGTGCCAGCAGCACAACAGGAACTGGGGCCAACGTCCTGACTTTC.

The chain joins TRBV6-1 to TRBJ1-3; 7 bases are a match to TRBD1. Germline CDR1 MNHNS, CDR2 SASEGT. V dropped 4 bases and J dropped 3; count of bases not matched to a gene: 6. The CDR3 loop spans 15 amino acids. CDR3 sequence (DNA): TGTGCCAGCAGTGTTACAGGGGAACGTGGAAACACCATATATTTT. This encodes CASSVTGERGNTIYF.

The V and J genes are TRBV7-3 and TRBJ1-3; D is uncertain. Germline loops: CDR1 SGHTA, CDR2 FQGTGA. With 5 bases removed from V and 3 bases from J, the gap between germline ends came to 8 bases. The CDR3 loop spans 13 amino acids. In DNA form, the CDR3 reads TGTGCCAGCAGCCCCTCTGGTGGAAACACCATATATTTT. It yields the protein CASSPSGGNTIYF.

This clone was seen a single time. This rearrangement joins TRBV18 to TRBJ2-7, with 10 nucleotides matching TRBD1. Looked up from germline, CDR1 is KGHSH and CDR2 is LQKENI. This CDR3 is built from 15 residues. After removal of 4 bases from V and 1 base from J, the junction contained 4 bases not matched to a gene. CDR3 region: CASSRSGQGSYEQYF. The CDR3 DNA follows: TGTGCCAGCTCACGATCGGGACAGGGGTCCTACGAGCAGTACTTC.

The V call is TRBV7-3, the J call TRBJ2-2, with D possibly being TRBD1 (6 bases). V lost 5 bases and J 7 bases, leaving 14 bases between the germline ends. The germline gives CDR1 SGHTA, CDR2 FQGTGA. This CDR3 comprises 14 residues. CDR3 residues: CASSPQGLGGELFF. For the CDR3, the DNA is TGTGCCAGCAGCCCACAGGGTTTAGGCGGGGAGCTGTTTTTT.

This chain uses TRBV21-1 with TRBJ2-2; whether TRBD2, the table's D call, matches the DNA was not checked. TRBV21-1 is termed a pseudogene. The CDR3 is made up of 19 amino acids. CDR3 DNA sequence: TGTGCCAGCAGCAAACGGGCGGCTAGCGGGGGGTTTCGGACCGGGGAGCTGTTTTTT. Its translation is CASSKRAASGGFRTGELFF.

The rearrangement uses TRBV9 and TRBJ1-5; D uncertain. V shed 4 bases and J shed 3 bases, with 11 bases lying between them. The germline gives CDR1 SGDLS, CDR2 YYNGEE. CDR3 size: 14 residues. CDR3 in DNA: TGTGCCAGCAGCCCCTCCCCTTACAATCAGCCCCAGCATTTT. Translated: CASSPSPYNQPQHF.

This chain links TRBV11-2 with TRBJ2-1; 7 bases match TRBD2. The V gene end was trimmed by 5 bases and the J gene end by 10 bases; junction bases not matched to a gene: 17. Germline-derived CDR1 and CDR2 are SGHAT and FQNNGV. CDR3 length equals 16 residues. Here the CDR3 DNA reads TGTGCCAGCAGCCGAGGGGCACTAGCGCACTTACCGGAGCAGTTCTTC. This encodes CASSRGALAHLPEQFF.

The chain joins TRBV7-2 to TRBJ2-1; possible D gene TRBD1, 7 bases. In germline, CDR1 is SGHTA, CDR2 FQGNSA. The CDR3 spans 13 residues. Between the trimmed V and J ends, which lost 5 bases and 14 bases, there was a span of 19 bases. DNA of the CDR3: TGTGCCAGCAGCCCCGCGACAGGGAGGCCGGAGTTCTTC. Protein sequence: CASSPATGRPEFF.

The rearrangement joins TRBV30 to TRBJ1-3; TRBD1 agrees at 7 bases. V shed 1 base, J shed 6 bases, and the junction held 9 bases outside the gene matches. CDR1 is GTSNPN and CDR2 is SVGIG in the germline V gene (reference sequence). The CDR3 is 15 amino acids. DNA of the CDR3: TGTGCCTGGAGTGAAGACAGGGTGTTCAAAAACACCATATATTTT. This codes for CAWSEDRVFKNTIYF.

The V gene is TRBV29-1, the J gene TRBJ1-4, with D possibly being TRBD1 (5 bases). Trimming took 6 bases from V and 4 from J, leaving 9 bases between them. The CDR3 length is 12 residues. CDR1 and CDR2 (germline): SQVTM, ANQGSEA. Written as DNA, the CDR3 is TGCAGCGTCGGGACCTATAATGAAAAACTGTTTTTT. The encoded protein is CSVGTYNEKLFF.

This chain uses TRBV28 with TRBJ2-7; no clear D. The CDR3 runs 15 residues. Between the trimmed V and J ends, which lost 7 bases and 3 bases, there was a span of 19 bases. Germline values: CDR1 MDHEN, CDR2 SYDVKM. The CDR3 sequence: CASTPNRAARYEQYF. CDR3 bases: TGTGCCAGCACCCCCAACCGGGCGGCCCGCTACGAGCAGTACTTC.

The rearrangement links TRBV11-2 to TRBJ2-7; 8 bases match TRBD1. V lost 5 bases, J lost 3 bases, and 3 bases stayed unmatched. Germline V gene data show CDR1 as SGHAT and CDR2 as FQNNGV. The CDR3 spans 13 residues. The CDR3 protein is CASSTGQGYEQYF. CDR3 nucleotide sequence: TGTGCCAGCAGCACCGGACAGGGCTACGAGCAGTACTTC.

The genes are TRBV7-3 and TRBJ2-1, with a tentative D call TRBD1 (5 bases). Looked up from germline, CDR1 is SGHTA and CDR2 is FQGTGA. V lost 4 bases to trimming and J lost 2 bases, with 9 bases between them. CDR3 length equals 14 residues. The CDR3 spells CASSYPGTYNEQFF. The CDR3 DNA reads as TGTGCCAGCAGCTACCCAGGGACCTACAATGAGCAGTTCTTC.

V usage is TRBV7-2 and J usage is TRBJ2-2, with TRBD2 matching over 7 bases. V lost 5 bases, J lost 1 base, and 13 bases stayed unmatched. CDR1 is SGHTA, CDR2 FQGNSA, per germline. This CDR3 is 18 amino acids long. CDR3 protein: CASSPRRSSGLNTGELFF. The CDR3 bases are TGTGCCAGCAGCCCAAGACGCTCTAGCGGCCTGAACACCGGGGAGCTGTTTTTT.

In this sample, this clone turned up once. The V and J genes are TRBV4-2 and TRBJ2-7; maybe TRBD1 (6 bases). The V gene's germline CDR1 is LGHNA and CDR2 YNFKEQ. CDR3 length: 14 amino acids. Trimming took 1 base from V and 4 from J, leaving 11 bases between them. The CDR3 bases are TGTGCCAGCAGCCAAGTGGGACAAAGTTACGAGCAGTACTTC. It specifies CASSQVGQSYEQYF.

CDR3 sequence: CASSPRGVIDGTQYF. Here the CDR3 DNA reads TGTGCCAGCTCACCACGGGGTGTTATAGATGGTACGCAGTATTTT. The chain joins TRBV18 to TRBJ2-3, with D hard to call. Germline V gene sequence: CDR1 KGHSH, CDR2 LQKENI. The germline V and J ends were trimmed by 1 base and 8 bases, with 16 bases remaining between them. This CDR3 has 15 amino acids.

V usage is TRBV4-3 and J usage is TRBJ1-5; D is undetermined. Germline-derived CDR1 and CDR2 are LGHNA and YSLEER. The germline V and J ends were trimmed by 4 bases and 2 bases, with 12 bases remaining between them. The length of the CDR3 is 15 residues. CDR3: CASSLSMDGNQPQHF. The CDR3 DNA is TGCGCCAGCAGCCTCTCGATGGACGGCAATCAGCCCCAGCATTTT.

V and J are TRBV9 and TRBJ1-1; 9 nucleotides match TRBD1. Germline trimming cut 3 bases from V and 6 bases from J; bases unmatched to any gene: 15. Germline lookup yields CDR1 SGDLS and CDR2 YYNGEE. CDR3 length: 17 amino acids. The CDR3 loop reads CASSGGTGSVREAEAFF. DNA of the CDR3: TGTGCCAGCAGCGGAGGGACAGGGTCGGTGAGGGAGGCTGAAGCTTTCTTT.

This clone was counted a few times. The rearrangement uses TRBV19 and TRBJ1-2; TRBD1 is a possible D gene (5 bases). The CDR3 is made up of 17 amino acids. The germline V gene encodes CDR1 LNHDA and CDR2 SQIVND (reference sequence). V dropped 6 bases and J dropped 1 base, with 21 bases sitting between them. The CDR3 DNA follows: TGTGCCAGTAGGGTATCGGCAGGGTCTATGGGTAACTATGGCTACACCTTC. Translating it yields CASRVSAGSMGNYGYTF.

This clone was recorded once. This sequence joins TRBV18 and TRBJ2-3; D remains unclear. Germline V gives CDR1 KGHSH, CDR2 LQKENI. Trimming took 3 bases from V and 1 from J, leaving 14 bases between them. The CDR3 totals 16 residues. The CDR3 is CASSPNEDAGTDTQYF. In nucleotides, the CDR3 is TGTGCCAGCTCACCTAATGAGGACGCAGGCACAGATACGCAGTATTTT.

This clone was detected only once. The chain joins TRBV28 to TRBJ2-7, with D uncertain. The CDR3 is 15 amino acids. Germline values: CDR1 MDHEN, CDR2 SYDVKM. Trimming took 0 bases from V and 6 from J, leaving 15 bases between them. The CDR3 DNA sequence: TGTGCCAGCAGTTTATGGGGCTCGCCCGGGCGCGAGCAGTACTTC. Protein product: CASSLWGSPGREQYF.

The chain carries TRBV5-1 and TRBJ2-2; 7 bases are a match to TRBD1. This CDR3 is built from 15 residues. The V and J ends lost 4 bases and 0 bases, in that order; junction bases with no gene match: 3. Germline V lookup: CDR1 SGHRS, CDR2 YFSETQ. CDR3 amino acids: CASSIGTANTGELFF. CDR3 nucleotides: TGCGCCAGCAGCATTGGGACAGCGAACACCGGGGAGCTGTTTTTT.

This clone showed up just once. The chain links TRBV19 to TRBJ1-2; D is undetermined. V lost 4 bases and J 4 bases, leaving 16 bases between the germline ends. The germline CDR1 and CDR2 sequences are LNHDA and SQIVND (reference sequence). The CDR3 is 15 residues long. The CDR3 loop is CASSRSGDPGYGYTF. The DNA of the CDR3 is TGTGCCAGTAGTAGGAGTGGGGATCCCGGCTATGGCTACACCTTC.

The chain uses TRBV7-3 and TRBJ1-1; 8 bases match TRBD1. The CDR3 has 15 residues. V gave up 5 bases and J gave up 1 base; unmatched junction bases: 6. Per germline, CDR1 SGHTA and CDR2 FQGTGA. The CDR3 is CASSRTGGRNTEAFF. The CDR3 coding sequence is TGTGCCAGCAGCCGCACAGGGGGGAGGAACACTGAAGCTTTCTTT. The full variable domain, in which reference TRBV7-3 and TRBJ1-1 provide the parts outside the CDR3, is GAGVSQTPSNKVTEKGKYVELRCDPISGHTALYWYRQSLGQGPEFLIYFQGTGAADDSGLPNDRFFAVRPEGSVSTLKIQRTERGDSAVYLCASSRTGGRNTEAFFGQGTRLTVV.

This clone appeared a few times. The J gene is TRBJ2-1, the V gene TRBV5-1; the D gene is possibly TRBD1 (6 bases). In germline, CDR1 is SGHRS, CDR2 YFSETQ. Deletions cut 5 bases from V and 0 bases from J, with 15 bases between. This CDR3 has 16 amino acids. CDR3 sequence reads: CASSSVGADSYNEQFF. The CDR3 bases are TGCGCCAGCAGTTCCGTGGGGGCCGACTCCTACAATGAGCAGTTCTTC.

V is TRBV4-2 and J is TRBJ2-1, with TRBD2 matching 9 bases. The CDR3 runs 15 residues. CDR1 and CDR2 (germline): LGHNA, YNFKEQ. V gave up 0 bases and J gave up 3 bases; unmatched junction bases: 0. The CDR3 sequence is CASSQERGGYNEQFF. For the CDR3, the DNA is TGTGCCAGCAGCCAAGAGCGGGGGGGCTACAATGAGCAGTTCTTC.